This TCR beta chain was found in a study of shared clonotypes between healthy human individuals. Study at large: Aged between 18 and 49, the donors were two women and three men. Regarding the study as a whole: In general, naive subsets displayed greater estimated richness than memory subsets did.

Sorted subsets were amplified in replicate PCRs using around 0.2 ug DNA, some 31,000 T cell genomes. Profiling relied on immunoSEQ multiplex PCR, and the TCRdb table lists in-frame clones only, not all of them. The sample gives millions of clones, roughly 91% of which show up once; 1.7% is in the top ten. CDR3 size: 14 residues. Trimming took off 5 bases at V and 3 bases at J, with 13 bases between the two ends. The V gene's germline CDR1 is SGHVS and CDR2 FQNEAQ. Terminally differentiated effector memory CD45RA+ cells were excluded from the naive CD8 cells, which were CD45RO-negative and positively selected for CCR7. Of note for this clone: Antigen specificity is unknown.

The specimen was naive CD8+ T cells from PBMCs. J is TRBJ1-1 and V is TRBV7-8; tentatively, D is TRBD1 (5 bases). The clonotype originates from a man in his late teens or twenties in good health. Some clones in this sample may be carry-over from other donors' samples. CDR3 nucleotides: TGTGCCAGCAGCGACAGCGGGGGGGACACTGAAGCTTTCTTT. Translation: CASSDSGGDTEAFF.